Each of the 27 T cell receptor beta chains below was sequenced from the same sample in a study of shared T cell receptors in the human thymus. Method: immunoSEQ multiplex PCR; TCRdb's copy keeps in-frame clones and lacks some. This sample has over 650,000 clones, with about 89% found just once. These data also formed part of another study, on human thymus T cells.

The specimen was thymocytes. Receptor source: a boy younger than two with a congenital heart defect.

V gene TRBV19 combines with J gene TRBJ2-7; a weak D match, TRBD1 (6 bases). CDR3 length: 14 amino acids. V was cut by 6 bases and J by 2 bases, with 14 bases left in between. CDR1 is LNHDA, CDR2 SQIVND, per germline (reference sequence). The DNA for the CDR3 is TGTGCCAGTAGCCCCGGGACAAATCCCTACGAGCAGTACTTC. It encodes CASSPGTNPYEQYF. Variable domain in full (rest from reference TRBV19 and TRBJ2-7): DGGITQSPKYLFRKEGQNVTLSCEQNLNHDAMYWYRQDPGQGLRLIYYSQIVNDFQKGDIAEGYSVSREKKESFPLTVTSAQKNPTAFYLCASSPGTNPYEQYFGPGTRLTVT.

This clone has only a few counts. The V call is TRBV2, the J call TRBJ1-6; D gene ambiguous. The CDR3 is 12 residues long. CDR1 is SNHLY and CDR2 is FYNNEI in the germline V gene. Trimming removed 4 bases at V and 8 bases at J, with 6 bases between. Here the CDR3 reads CASSGRHSPLHF. CDR3 nucleotides: TGTGCCAGCAGTGGGAGGCATTCACCCCTCCACTTT.

This rearrangement joins TRBV7-2 to TRBJ1-1; D uncertain. The V end was cut by 5 bases, the J end by 0 bases, with 10 bases between. The CDR3 is made up of 14 amino acids. Germline V gene data show CDR1 as SGHTA and CDR2 as FQGNSA. The CDR3 is CASSRLEVNTEAFF. Written as DNA, the CDR3 is TGTGCCAGCAGCCGACTTGAGGTGAACACTGAAGCTTTCTTT. Supplemented by reference TRBV7-2 and TRBJ1-1, the full variable domain reads GAGVSQSPSNKVTEKGKDVELRCDPISGHTALYWYRQSLGQGLEFLIYFQGNSAPDKSGLPSDRFSAERTGGSVSTLTIQRTQQEDSAVYLCASSRLEVNTEAFFGQGTRLTVV.

The chain recombines TRBV4-1 with TRBJ2-1; the D gene is possibly TRBD1 (5 bases). The CDR3 loop spans 14 amino acids. With 5 bases removed from V and 7 bases from J, the gap between germline ends came to 15 bases. CDR1 is MGHRA, CDR2 YSYEKL, per germline. CDR3 in amino acids: CASSSEGKGNEQFF. CDR3 nucleotides: TGCGCCAGCAGCTCTGAAGGGAAGGGGAATGAGCAGTTCTTC.

The V call is TRBV27, the J call TRBJ1-6; 10 nucleotides match TRBD1. The CDR3 totals 15 residues. Germline trimming cut 5 bases from V and 8 bases from J; bases unmatched to any gene: 6. Germline V gene data show CDR1 as MNHEY and CDR2 as SMNVEV (reference sequence). The CDR3 region has the DNA TGTGCCAGCAGTCTCACCGGGACAGGGGATTCACCCCTCCACTTT. Its protein is CASSLTGTGDSPLHF.

The chain employs TRBV30 and TRBJ2-3, with 7 bases matching TRBD2. V gave up 0 bases and J gave up 3 bases; unmatched junction bases: 3. CDR3 length: 14 amino acids. Germline loops: CDR1 GTSNPN, CDR2 SVGIG (reference sequence). The CDR3 sequence is CAWSVLGGTDTQYF. Written as DNA, the CDR3 is TGTGCCTGGAGTGTACTCGGGGGGACAGATACGCAGTATTTT. The full variable domain, completed using reference TRBV30 and TRBJ2-3, is SQTIHQWPATLVQPVGSPLSLECTVEGTSNPNLYWYRQAAGRGLQLLFYSVGIGQISSEVPQNLSASRPQDRQFILSSKKLLLSDSGFYLCAWSVLGGTDTQYFGPGTRLTVL.

The V and J genes are TRBV7-9 and TRBJ1-1; D unclear. CDR1 and CDR2 from the germline V gene are SEHNR and FQNEAQ (reference sequence). The CDR3 runs to 17 residues. The V end was cut by 3 bases, the J end by 0 bases, with 17 bases between. CDR3 bases: TGTGCCAGCAGCTTTTCGGGTGGTAGCCTCATGAACACTGAAGCTTTCTTT. It yields the protein CASSFSGGSLMNTEAFF.

This rearrangement joins TRBV11-3 to TRBJ2-7, with 12 bases identical to TRBD1. Germline V CDR1 and CDR2: SGHNT, YENEEA. J lost 7 bases, V lost 4 bases, and 11 bases had no gene match. CDR3 size: 16 residues. CDR3 protein: CASSSRRGQGAWEQYF. The CDR3 coding sequence is TGTGCCAGCAGCTCACGGCGGGGACAGGGGGCTTGGGAGCAGTACTTC.

The J gene is TRBJ1-3, the V gene TRBV5-6, with D possibly matching TRBD1 (5 bases). Germline values: CDR1 SGHDT, CDR2 YYEEEE. CDR3 length equals 17 residues. The V and J ends lost 1 base and 0 bases respectively, with 14 bases between them. CDR3 region: CASSLKAGQLSGNTIYF. The CDR3 DNA is TGTGCCAGCAGCTTGAAAGCAGGGCAGCTCTCTGGAAACACCATATATTTT.

The chain has TRBV18 and TRBJ1-2; D call uncertain. This CDR3 has 12 amino acids. Germline assignment: CDR1 KGHSH and CDR2 LQKENI. Between the trimmed V and J ends, which lost 0 bases and 7 bases, there was a span of 6 bases. The CDR3 DNA reads as TGTGCCAGCTCACCACCGGCTCGTGGCTACACCTTC. It codes for CASSPPARGYTF.

The chain is built from TRBV7-9 and TRBJ1-6; 9 bases line up with TRBD1. J gave up 10 bases and V 5 bases, and 6 bases lay outside the gene matches. CDR1 and CDR2 from the germline V gene are SEHNR and FQNEAQ (reference sequence). CDR3 length: 14 amino acids. CDR3 residues: CASSRTGEESPLHF. Written as DNA, the CDR3 is TGTGCCAGCAGCCGGACAGGGGAAGAGTCACCCCTCCACTTT.

The rearrangement uses TRBV5-6 and TRBJ2-1, with 9 bases that match TRBD2. Per the germline V gene, CDR1 is SGHDT and CDR2 is YYEEEE. The CDR3 totals 18 residues. J lost 0 bases, V lost 1 base, and 8 bases had no gene match. CDR3 region: CASSLRWTSVSSYNEQFF. CDR3 sequence (DNA): TGTGCCAGCAGCTTGAGGTGGACTAGCGTGAGCTCCTACAATGAGCAGTTCTTC. The full variable domain, in which reference TRBV5-6 and TRBJ2-1 provide the parts outside the CDR3, is DAGVTQSPTHLIKTRGQQVTLRCSPKSGHDTVSWYQQALGQGPQFIFQYYEEEERQRGNFPDRFSGHQFPNYSSELNVNALLLGDSALYLCASSLRWTSVSSYNEQFFGPGTRLTVL.

The chain combines TRBV4-3 with TRBJ1-1, with a possible D match to TRBD1 (5 bases). Germline CDR1 and CDR2: LGHNA and YSLEER. V lost 0 bases to trimming and J lost 3 bases, with 17 bases between them. The CDR3 length is 17 residues. The CDR3 protein is CASSQERVLREDTEAFF. CDR3 DNA sequence: TGCGCCAGCAGCCAAGAGAGGGTACTCAGGGAGGACACTGAAGCTTTCTTT.

V is TRBV9 and J is TRBJ2-1; 14 bases are shared with TRBD2. The CDR3 length is 17 residues. J was trimmed by 8 bases and V by 3 bases; bases with no gene match: 10. CDR1 SGDLS and CDR2 YYNGEE come from the germline V gene. The CDR3 DNA is TGTGCCAGCAGCGCGAACCCTGGGACTAGCGGGAGTCATGAGCAGTTCTTC. It codes for CASSANPGTSGSHEQFF.

This rearrangement joins TRBV6-6 to TRBJ1-6; D gene uncertain. The CDR3 runs to 15 residues. CDR1 is MNHNY, CDR2 SVGAGI, per germline (reference sequence). Between the trimmed V and J ends, which lost 7 bases and 6 bases, there was a span of 16 bases. The chain's CDR3 is CASTTPRGSNSPLHF. The CDR3 nucleotides are TGTGCCAGCACCACCCCCCGCGGTTCTAATTCACCCCTCCACTTT.

This rearrangement joins TRBV4-3 to TRBJ2-2, with D possibly TRBD2 on 5 matching bases. This CDR3 is built from 15 residues. The V end was cut by 0 bases, the J end by 6 bases, with 11 bases between. The germline CDR1 and CDR2 sequences are LGHNA and YSLEER. Here the CDR3 reads CASSQEPGGSGELFF. As DNA, the CDR3 is TGCGCCAGCAGCCAAGAGCCAGGCGGGTCCGGGGAGCTGTTTTTT.

CDR3 sequence: CASSFLRPSSYNEQFF. DNA for the CDR3: TGTGCCAGCAGCTTCCTGCGGCCGAGCTCCTACAATGAGCAGTTCTTC. The rearrangement joins TRBV11-2 to TRBJ2-1; no clear D. Germline V gene data show CDR1 as SGHAT and CDR2 as FQNNGV. Trimming took 3 bases from V and 0 from J, leaving 12 bases between them. This CDR3 is 16 amino acids long.

This chain joins TRBV9 and TRBJ2-5, with 12 bases matching TRBD2. From germline, CDR1 is SGDLS and CDR2 YYNGEE. The CDR3 has 20 residues. V lost 4 bases, J lost 0 bases, and 16 bases stayed unmatched. CDR3 nucleotides: TGTGCCAGCAGCACCTCGACTAGCGGGGGCCGTCTCCAGTACCAAGAGACCCAGTACTTC. Its translation: CASSTSTSGGRLQYQETQYF. Full variable domain (rest looked up from reference TRBV9 and TRBJ2-5): DSGVTQTPKHLITATGQRVTLRCSPRSGDLSVYWYQQSLDQGLQFLIQYYNGEERAKGNILERFSAQQFPDLHSELNLSSLELGDSALYFCASSTSTSGGRLQYQETQYFGPGTRLLVL.

The rearrangement uses TRBV4-3 and TRBJ1-1, with 8 nucleotides matching TRBD1. The CDR3 has 20 amino acids. The J segment lost 2 bases and the V segment lost 1 base, leaving 18 bases of the junction unmatched. CDR1 and CDR2 (germline): LGHNA, YSLEER. The CDR3 is CASSQGSSGQGARENTEAFF. CDR3 DNA: TGCGCCAGCAGCCAAGGGAGTTCGGGGCAGGGGGCCAGGGAAAACACTGAAGCTTTCTTT.

V gene TRBV7-2 combines with J gene TRBJ2-6, with unresolved D. The V gene's germline CDR1 is SGHTA and CDR2 FQGNSA. The CDR3 runs to 14 residues. V lost 5 bases and J 2 bases, leaving 7 bases between the germline ends. DNA of the CDR3: TGTGCCAGCAGCCCCGGTACTGGGGCCAACGTCCTGACTTTC. This translates into CASSPGTGANVLTF.

The chain has TRBV7-9 and TRBJ2-7; 9 bases line up with TRBD1. CDR1 and CDR2 (germline): SEHNR, FQNEAQ (reference sequence). Trimming removed 5 bases from V and 2 bases from J; junction bases left unmatched: 10. The CDR3 spans 16 residues. As DNA, the CDR3 is TGTGCCAGCAGCCACCTGGGACAGGGTCGTACCTACGAGCAGTACTTC. Its protein is CASSHLGQGRTYEQYF.

The V gene is TRBV10-1, the J gene TRBJ2-5; 7 bases are a match to TRBD1. The germline V gene has CDR1 WNHNN and CDR2 SYGVQD (reference sequence). With 4 bases clipped from V and 1 base from J, the junction kept 3 bases outside the gene matches. The CDR3 is 14 amino acids. The CDR3 sequence is CASSGNRGQETQYF. In DNA form, the CDR3 reads TGCGCCAGCAGTGGTAACAGGGGCCAAGAGACCCAGTACTTC.

The rearrangement links TRBV19 to TRBJ2-7; D may be TRBD1 (5 bases). CDR1 is LNHDA and CDR2 is SQIVND in the germline V gene (reference sequence). The CDR3 sequence is 15 residues long. V was pared by 3 bases and J by 1 base, with 13 bases between. The CDR3, as DNA: TGTGCCAGTAGTATGGCTCAGGGTAGGTCCTACGAGCAGTACTTC. Translated, it gives CASSMAQGRSYEQYF.

The rearrangement links TRBV11-2 to TRBJ2-2; D possibly corresponds to TRBD1 (6 bases). Deletions cut 5 bases from V and 1 base from J, with 14 bases between. CDR1 is SGHAT and CDR2 is FQNNGV in the germline V gene. This CDR3 has 16 residues. The CDR3 nucleotides read TGTGCCAGCAGCCCATATCCGGGACAGAACACCGGGGAGCTGTTTTTT. Protein sequence: CASSPYPGQNTGELFF.

V gene TRBV6-5 combines with J gene TRBJ1-2, with TRBD1 matching 7 bases. With 5 bases clipped from V and 8 bases from J, the junction kept 8 bases outside the gene matches. CDR3 length equals 13 residues. CDR1 and CDR2 (germline): MNHEY, SVGAGI. The CDR3 DNA is TGTGCCAGCAGTCAGCCTCAGGGGGACGGCTACACCTTC. This encodes CASSQPQGDGYTF.

This chain uses TRBV28 with TRBJ2-7; TRBD1 agrees at 7 bases. Germline assignment: CDR1 MDHEN and CDR2 SYDVKM. This CDR3 comprises 16 residues. Unmatched junction bases numbered 11, after V lost 4 bases and J lost 2 bases. CDR3 DNA: TGTGCCAGCAGTTCACCCCCAGGGGGACGAACCTACGAGCAGTACTTC. Amino acids: CASSSPPGGRTYEQYF. Drawing the rest from reference TRBV28 and TRBJ2-7, the complete variable domain is DVKVTQSSRYLVKRTGEKVFLECVQDMDHENMFWYRQDPGLGLRLIYFSYDVKMKEKGDIPEGYSVSREKKERFSLILESASTNQTSMYLCASSSPPGGRTYEQYFGPGTRLTVT.

This clone came up once. CDR3 region: CASTSGGPVLWDGYTF. The CDR3 DNA sequence: TGTGCCAGCACTTCTGGGGGCCCGGTCCTCTGGGATGGCTACACCTTC. This chain connects TRBV2 to TRBJ1-2, with D possibly being TRBD1 (6 bases). The V gene's germline CDR1 is SNHLY and CDR2 FYNNEI. Deletions cut 7 bases from V and 6 bases from J, with 24 bases between. CDR3 length: 16 residues.